This paragraph covers one T cell receptor (beta chain) sequence. Its binding antigen is unknown. Base qualities are missing; no much larger clone stands one base away. The library relied on the immunoSEQ multiplex PCR assay. Around 94,000 TCR templates per sample were assayed on the deep sequencing platform. Genomic DNA extracted from sorted T cells was the material used for TCRbeta CDR3 sequencing. On the study's bioinformatics: The R programming language was used for the clonal analysis of the TCRbeta CDR3 data. Alloreactive CD4+ and CD8+ clones were defined by comparing unstimulated samples with post-reaction CFSE-low samples. By matching sequences to the repertoires of sorted unstimulated Treg and non-Treg cells, each alloreactive CD4+ clone was assigned a regulatory or non-regulatory origin. TCRdb stores this immuneACCESS table with in-frame sequences only. Part of the clones is absent; in the studies checked, under half of the shortfall reflects unresolved V genes, and no reason is known for the rest. D and trimming were read from the DNA, whereas the V and J calls and clone size are those reported in that table. Here the sample has just over 60,000 clones; roughly 85% occur a single time. The top ten constitute 0.4% to 0.5% of the sample.

The sample originates from a study of siplizumab effects on memory and regulatory T cells (dated by TCRdb to between 2018 and 2020). Notes on the research overall: The study examined how the anti-CD2 antibody siplizumab affects alloreactive T-cell subsets in allogeneic mixed lymphocyte reactions built from human PBMCs. Overall results and qualifications from the work: Sequences below about 10^-5 frequency were poorly captured, so only a minor fraction of alloreactive clones could be mapped to unstimulated subsets. About 75-96% of proliferating CD4+ or CD8+ clones could not be given a naive or memory phenotype. Unstimulated naive T cells appeared to be more diverse than memory T cells, and naive cells seemed to make a substantial contribution to the alloresponse. Siplizumab significantly reduced the cumulative frequency of alloreactive sequences traceable to unstimulated CD4+ memory T cells. Whether proliferating Tregs from siplizumab cultures were suppressive was not functionally confirmed. Among mappable alloreactive CD4+ clones, the Treg-derived fraction averaged approximately 66% with siplizumab versus 25% to 30% in control reactions.

In addition, sequencing in three donor pairs included unstimulated CD8+ effector memory subsets alongside CD4+ naive, CD8+ naive, CD8+ TEMRA and CD4+ memory subsets. Sorted unstimulated T cells, along with proliferating T cells recovered from mixed lymphocyte reactions, underwent TCRbeta CDR3 sequencing. Fresh whole blood from some ten HLA-typed healthy donors was used as the source from which PBMCs were isolated. The sequence derives from a human donor in good health. Sequenced input: memory CD4+ T cells sorted from blood. The cell subset or site label here, explained by the study, means: unstimulated CD4+ memory T cells.

For the CDR3, the sequence is CASSLEPAGGTDTQYF. The sequence in DNA is TGTGCCAGCAGCTTAGAGCCAGCGGGGGGCACAGATACGCAGTATTTT. Recombination joined TRBV11-2 with TRBJ2-3; TRBD2 lines up with 8 middle nucleotides. Germline trimming amounts to 0 bases on V and 1 base on J, with 3 as the count of junction bases outside the gene matches. CDR1 is given as SGHAT and CDR2 as FQNNGV, both from the germline V gene. The cysteine opens and the phenylalanine closes a CDR3 of 16 amino acids. Of all the DNA, just the CDR3 is kept, 48 bases in frame from base 1.